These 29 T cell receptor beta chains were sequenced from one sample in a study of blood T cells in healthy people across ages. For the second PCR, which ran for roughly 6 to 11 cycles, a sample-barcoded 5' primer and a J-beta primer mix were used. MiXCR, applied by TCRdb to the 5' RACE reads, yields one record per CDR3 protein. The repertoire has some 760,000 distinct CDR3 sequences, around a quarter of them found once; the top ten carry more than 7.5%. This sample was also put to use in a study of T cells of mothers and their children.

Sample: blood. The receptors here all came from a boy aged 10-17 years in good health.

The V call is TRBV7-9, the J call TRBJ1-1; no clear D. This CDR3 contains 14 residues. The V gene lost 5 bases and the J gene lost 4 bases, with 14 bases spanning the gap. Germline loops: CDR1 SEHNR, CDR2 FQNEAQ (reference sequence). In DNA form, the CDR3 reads TGTGCCAGCAGCGCAACGAAAGGGAGCACTGAAGCTTTCTTT. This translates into CASSATKGSTEAFF.

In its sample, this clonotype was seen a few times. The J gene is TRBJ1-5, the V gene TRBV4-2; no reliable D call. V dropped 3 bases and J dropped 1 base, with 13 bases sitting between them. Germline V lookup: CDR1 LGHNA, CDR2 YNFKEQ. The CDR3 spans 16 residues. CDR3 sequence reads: CASSQFAVDSNQPQHF. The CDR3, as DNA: TGTGCCAGCAGCCAGTTTGCGGTGGACAGCAATCAGCCCCAGCATTTT.

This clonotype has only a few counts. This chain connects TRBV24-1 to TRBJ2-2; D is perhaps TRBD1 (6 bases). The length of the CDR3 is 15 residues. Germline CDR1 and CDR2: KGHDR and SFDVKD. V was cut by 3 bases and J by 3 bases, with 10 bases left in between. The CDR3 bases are TGTGCCACCAGTGATGCCCGGACAGACACCGGGGAGCTGTTTTTT. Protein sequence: CATSDARTDTGELFF.

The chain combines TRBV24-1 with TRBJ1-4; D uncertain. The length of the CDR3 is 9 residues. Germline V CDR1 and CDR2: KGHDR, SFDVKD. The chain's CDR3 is CATNEKLFF. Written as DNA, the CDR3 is TGTGCAACTAATGAAAAACTGTTTTTT.

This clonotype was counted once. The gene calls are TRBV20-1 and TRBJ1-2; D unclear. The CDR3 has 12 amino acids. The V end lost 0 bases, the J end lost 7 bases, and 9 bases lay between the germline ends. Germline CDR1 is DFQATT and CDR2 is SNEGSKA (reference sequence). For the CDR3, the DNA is TGCAGTGCTAGAGAGGCGGGTTCTGGCTACACCTTC. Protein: CSAREAGSGYTF.

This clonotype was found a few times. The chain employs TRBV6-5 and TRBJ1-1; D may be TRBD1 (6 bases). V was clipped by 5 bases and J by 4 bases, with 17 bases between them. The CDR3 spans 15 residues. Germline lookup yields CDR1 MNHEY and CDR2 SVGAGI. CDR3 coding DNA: TGTGCCAGCAGTGCCAAACAGGGCCGAACCACTGAAGCTTTCTTT. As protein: CASSAKQGRTTEAFF.

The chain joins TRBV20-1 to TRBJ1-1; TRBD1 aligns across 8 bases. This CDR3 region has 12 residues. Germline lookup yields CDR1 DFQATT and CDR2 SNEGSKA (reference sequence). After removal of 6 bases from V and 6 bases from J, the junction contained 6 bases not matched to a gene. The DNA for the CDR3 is TGCAGTGCGCGTTGGGACAGGCCTGAAGCTTTCTTT. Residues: CSARWDRPEAFF.

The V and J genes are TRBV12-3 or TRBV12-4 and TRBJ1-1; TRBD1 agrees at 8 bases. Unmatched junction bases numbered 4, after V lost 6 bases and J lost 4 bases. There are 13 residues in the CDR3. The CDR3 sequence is CASRRTGRTEAFF. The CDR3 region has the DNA TGTGCCAGCAGGCGGACAGGGCGCACTGAAGCTTTCTTT.

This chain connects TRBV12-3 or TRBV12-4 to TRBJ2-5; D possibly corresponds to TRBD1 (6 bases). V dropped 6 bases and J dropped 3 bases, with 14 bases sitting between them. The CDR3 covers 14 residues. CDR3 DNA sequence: TGTGCCAGCAGGATCACAGGGTTGGAAGAGACCCAGTACTTC. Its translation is CASRITGLEETQYF.

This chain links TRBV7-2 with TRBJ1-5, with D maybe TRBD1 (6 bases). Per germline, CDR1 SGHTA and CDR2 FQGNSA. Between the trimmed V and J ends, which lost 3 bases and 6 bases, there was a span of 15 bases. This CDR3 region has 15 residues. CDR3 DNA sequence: TGTGCCAGCAGCTTGACCTCAGGGGAAGGTCAGCCCCAGCATTTT. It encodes CASSLTSGEGQPQHF.

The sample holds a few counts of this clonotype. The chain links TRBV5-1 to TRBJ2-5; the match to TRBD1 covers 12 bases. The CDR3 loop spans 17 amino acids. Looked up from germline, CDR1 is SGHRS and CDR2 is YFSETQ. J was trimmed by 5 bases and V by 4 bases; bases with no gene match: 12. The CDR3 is CASSPYPGQGAGETQYF. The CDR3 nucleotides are TGCGCCAGCAGCCCGTATCCGGGACAGGGGGCAGGTGAGACCCAGTACTTC.

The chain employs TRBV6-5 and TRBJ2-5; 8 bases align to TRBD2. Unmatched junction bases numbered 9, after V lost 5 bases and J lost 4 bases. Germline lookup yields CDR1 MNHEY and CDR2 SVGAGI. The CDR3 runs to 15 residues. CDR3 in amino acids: CASSTLERGLETQYF. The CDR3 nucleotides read TGTGCCAGCAGTACCCTCGAGCGGGGGTTAGAGACCCAGTACTTC.

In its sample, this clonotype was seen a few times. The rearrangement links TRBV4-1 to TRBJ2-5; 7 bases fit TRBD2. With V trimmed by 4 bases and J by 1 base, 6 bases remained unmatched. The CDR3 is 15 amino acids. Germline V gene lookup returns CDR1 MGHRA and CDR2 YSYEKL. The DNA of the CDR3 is TGCGCCAGCAGCCTGATCCTAGCGGTCCAAGAGACCCAGTACTTC. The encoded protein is CASSLILAVQETQYF.

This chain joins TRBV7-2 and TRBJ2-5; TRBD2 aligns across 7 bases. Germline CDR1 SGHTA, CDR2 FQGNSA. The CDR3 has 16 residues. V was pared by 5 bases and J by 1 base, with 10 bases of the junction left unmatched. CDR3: CASSEERLAVQETQYF. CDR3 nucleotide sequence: TGTGCCAGCAGCGAAGAAAGGCTAGCGGTCCAAGAGACCCAGTACTTC.

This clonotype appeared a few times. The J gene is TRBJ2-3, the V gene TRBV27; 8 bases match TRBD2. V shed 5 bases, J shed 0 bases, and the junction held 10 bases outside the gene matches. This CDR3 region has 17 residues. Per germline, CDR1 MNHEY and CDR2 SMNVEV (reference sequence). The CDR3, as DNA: TGTGCCAGCAGTAGGGCACTAGCGGTCTTTAGCACAGATACGCAGTATTTT. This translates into CASSRALAVFSTDTQYF.

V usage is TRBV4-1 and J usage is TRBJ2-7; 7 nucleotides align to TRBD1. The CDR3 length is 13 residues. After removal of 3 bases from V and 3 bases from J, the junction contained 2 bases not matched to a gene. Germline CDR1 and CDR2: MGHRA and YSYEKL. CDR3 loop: CASSQTGNYEQYF. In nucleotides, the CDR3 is TGCGCCAGCAGCCAGACAGGGAACTACGAGCAGTACTTC.

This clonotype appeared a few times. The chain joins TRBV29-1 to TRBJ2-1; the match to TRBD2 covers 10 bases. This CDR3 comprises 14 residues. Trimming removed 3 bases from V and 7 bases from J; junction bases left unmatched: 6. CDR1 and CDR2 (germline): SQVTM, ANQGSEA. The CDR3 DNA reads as TGCAGCGTTGACCTCCAGCGGGAGGGTAATGAGCAGTTCTTC. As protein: CSVDLQREGNEQFF.

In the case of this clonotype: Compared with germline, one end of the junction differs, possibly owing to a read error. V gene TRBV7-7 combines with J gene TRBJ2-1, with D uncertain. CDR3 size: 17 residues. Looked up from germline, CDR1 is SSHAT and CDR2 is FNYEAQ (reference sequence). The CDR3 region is CASSPNTGLYSYNEQFF. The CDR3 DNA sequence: TGTGCTAGCAGCCCAAATACTGGCCTCTACTCCTACAATGAGCAGTTCTTC.

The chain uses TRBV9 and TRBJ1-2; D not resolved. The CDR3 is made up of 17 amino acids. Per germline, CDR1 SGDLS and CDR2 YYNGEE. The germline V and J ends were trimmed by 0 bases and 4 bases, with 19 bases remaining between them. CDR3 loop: CASSVGPGGVGGYGYTF. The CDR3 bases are TGTGCCAGCAGCGTAGGGCCTGGAGGCGTCGGTGGCTATGGCTACACCTTC.

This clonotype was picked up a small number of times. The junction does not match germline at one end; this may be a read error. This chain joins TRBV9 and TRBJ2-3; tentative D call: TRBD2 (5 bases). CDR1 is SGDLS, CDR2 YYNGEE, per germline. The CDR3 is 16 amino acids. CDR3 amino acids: CASSLRGLAGIETQYF. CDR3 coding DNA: TGTGCCAGCAGCCTTCGAGGGCTAGCAGGAATAGAGACCCAGTACTTT. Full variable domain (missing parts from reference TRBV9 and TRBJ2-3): DSGVTQTPKHLITATGQRVTLRCSPRSGDLSVYWYQQSLDQGLQFLIQYYNGEERAKGNILERFSAQQFPDLHSELNLSSLELGDSALYFCASSLRGLAGIETQYFGPGTRLTVL.

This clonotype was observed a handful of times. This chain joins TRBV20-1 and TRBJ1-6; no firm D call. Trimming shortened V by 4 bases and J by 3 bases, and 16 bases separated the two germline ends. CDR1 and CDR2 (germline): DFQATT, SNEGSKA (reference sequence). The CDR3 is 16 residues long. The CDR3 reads CSATAGQAVYNSPLHF. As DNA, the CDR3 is TGCAGTGCTACAGCAGGCCAAGCGGTCTATAATTCACCCCTCCACTTT.

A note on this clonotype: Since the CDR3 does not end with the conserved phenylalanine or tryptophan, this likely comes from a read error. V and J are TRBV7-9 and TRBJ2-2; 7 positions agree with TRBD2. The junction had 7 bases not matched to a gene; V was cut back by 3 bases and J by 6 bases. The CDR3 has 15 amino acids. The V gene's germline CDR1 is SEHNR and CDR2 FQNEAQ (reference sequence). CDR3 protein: CASSFSLADSGELFL. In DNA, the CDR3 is TGTGCCAGCAGCTTCAGTCTAGCGGATTCCGGGGAGCTGTTTCTT.

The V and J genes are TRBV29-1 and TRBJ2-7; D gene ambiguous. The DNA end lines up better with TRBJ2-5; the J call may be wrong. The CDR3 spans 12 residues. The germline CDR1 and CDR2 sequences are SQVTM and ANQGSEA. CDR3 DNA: TGCAGCGTTGAAAAAGGGCGGGAGACCCAGTACTTC. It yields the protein CSVEKGRETQYF.

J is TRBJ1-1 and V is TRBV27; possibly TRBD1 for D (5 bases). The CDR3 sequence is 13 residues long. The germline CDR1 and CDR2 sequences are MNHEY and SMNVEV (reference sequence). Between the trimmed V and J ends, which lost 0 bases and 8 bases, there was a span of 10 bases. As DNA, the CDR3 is TGTGCCAGCAGTTTATCGTCGGGGGGAGAAGCTTTCTTT. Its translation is CASSLSSGGEAFF.

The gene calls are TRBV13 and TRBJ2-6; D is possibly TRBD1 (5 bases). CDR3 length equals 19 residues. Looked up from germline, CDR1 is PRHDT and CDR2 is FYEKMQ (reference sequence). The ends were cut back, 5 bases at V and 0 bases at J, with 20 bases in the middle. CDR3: CASSPKGVGAHSGANVLTF. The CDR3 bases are TGTGCCAGCAGCCCCAAAGGGGTTGGGGCTCACTCTGGGGCCAACGTCCTGACTTTC.

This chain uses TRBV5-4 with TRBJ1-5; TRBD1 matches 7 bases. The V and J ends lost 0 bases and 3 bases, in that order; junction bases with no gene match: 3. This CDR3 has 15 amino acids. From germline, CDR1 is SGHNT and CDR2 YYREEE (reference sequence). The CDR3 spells CASSLAGQPNQPQHF. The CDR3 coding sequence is TGTGCCAGCAGCTTGGCGGGACAGCCCAATCAGCCCCAGCATTTT.

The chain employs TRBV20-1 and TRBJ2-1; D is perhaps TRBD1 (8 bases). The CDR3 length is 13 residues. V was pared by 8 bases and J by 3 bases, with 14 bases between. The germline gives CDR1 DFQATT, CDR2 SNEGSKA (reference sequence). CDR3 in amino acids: CSTHRGGYNEQFF. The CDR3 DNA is TGCAGTACGCACAGGGGGGGCTACAATGAGCAGTTCTTC.

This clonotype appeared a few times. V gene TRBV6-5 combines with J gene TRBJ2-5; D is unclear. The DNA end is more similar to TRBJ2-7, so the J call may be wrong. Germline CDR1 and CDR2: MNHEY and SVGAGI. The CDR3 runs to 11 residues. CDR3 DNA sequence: TGTGCCAGCAGTTACAGGCACGAGCAGTACTTC. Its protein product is CASSYRHEQYF.

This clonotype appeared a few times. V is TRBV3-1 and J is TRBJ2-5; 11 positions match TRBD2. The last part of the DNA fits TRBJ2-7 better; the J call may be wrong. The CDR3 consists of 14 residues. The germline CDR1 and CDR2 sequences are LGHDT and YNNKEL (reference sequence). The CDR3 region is CASSQDGLAGEQYF. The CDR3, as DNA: TGTGCCAGCAGCCAAGATGGACTAGCGGGCGAGCAGTACTTC.